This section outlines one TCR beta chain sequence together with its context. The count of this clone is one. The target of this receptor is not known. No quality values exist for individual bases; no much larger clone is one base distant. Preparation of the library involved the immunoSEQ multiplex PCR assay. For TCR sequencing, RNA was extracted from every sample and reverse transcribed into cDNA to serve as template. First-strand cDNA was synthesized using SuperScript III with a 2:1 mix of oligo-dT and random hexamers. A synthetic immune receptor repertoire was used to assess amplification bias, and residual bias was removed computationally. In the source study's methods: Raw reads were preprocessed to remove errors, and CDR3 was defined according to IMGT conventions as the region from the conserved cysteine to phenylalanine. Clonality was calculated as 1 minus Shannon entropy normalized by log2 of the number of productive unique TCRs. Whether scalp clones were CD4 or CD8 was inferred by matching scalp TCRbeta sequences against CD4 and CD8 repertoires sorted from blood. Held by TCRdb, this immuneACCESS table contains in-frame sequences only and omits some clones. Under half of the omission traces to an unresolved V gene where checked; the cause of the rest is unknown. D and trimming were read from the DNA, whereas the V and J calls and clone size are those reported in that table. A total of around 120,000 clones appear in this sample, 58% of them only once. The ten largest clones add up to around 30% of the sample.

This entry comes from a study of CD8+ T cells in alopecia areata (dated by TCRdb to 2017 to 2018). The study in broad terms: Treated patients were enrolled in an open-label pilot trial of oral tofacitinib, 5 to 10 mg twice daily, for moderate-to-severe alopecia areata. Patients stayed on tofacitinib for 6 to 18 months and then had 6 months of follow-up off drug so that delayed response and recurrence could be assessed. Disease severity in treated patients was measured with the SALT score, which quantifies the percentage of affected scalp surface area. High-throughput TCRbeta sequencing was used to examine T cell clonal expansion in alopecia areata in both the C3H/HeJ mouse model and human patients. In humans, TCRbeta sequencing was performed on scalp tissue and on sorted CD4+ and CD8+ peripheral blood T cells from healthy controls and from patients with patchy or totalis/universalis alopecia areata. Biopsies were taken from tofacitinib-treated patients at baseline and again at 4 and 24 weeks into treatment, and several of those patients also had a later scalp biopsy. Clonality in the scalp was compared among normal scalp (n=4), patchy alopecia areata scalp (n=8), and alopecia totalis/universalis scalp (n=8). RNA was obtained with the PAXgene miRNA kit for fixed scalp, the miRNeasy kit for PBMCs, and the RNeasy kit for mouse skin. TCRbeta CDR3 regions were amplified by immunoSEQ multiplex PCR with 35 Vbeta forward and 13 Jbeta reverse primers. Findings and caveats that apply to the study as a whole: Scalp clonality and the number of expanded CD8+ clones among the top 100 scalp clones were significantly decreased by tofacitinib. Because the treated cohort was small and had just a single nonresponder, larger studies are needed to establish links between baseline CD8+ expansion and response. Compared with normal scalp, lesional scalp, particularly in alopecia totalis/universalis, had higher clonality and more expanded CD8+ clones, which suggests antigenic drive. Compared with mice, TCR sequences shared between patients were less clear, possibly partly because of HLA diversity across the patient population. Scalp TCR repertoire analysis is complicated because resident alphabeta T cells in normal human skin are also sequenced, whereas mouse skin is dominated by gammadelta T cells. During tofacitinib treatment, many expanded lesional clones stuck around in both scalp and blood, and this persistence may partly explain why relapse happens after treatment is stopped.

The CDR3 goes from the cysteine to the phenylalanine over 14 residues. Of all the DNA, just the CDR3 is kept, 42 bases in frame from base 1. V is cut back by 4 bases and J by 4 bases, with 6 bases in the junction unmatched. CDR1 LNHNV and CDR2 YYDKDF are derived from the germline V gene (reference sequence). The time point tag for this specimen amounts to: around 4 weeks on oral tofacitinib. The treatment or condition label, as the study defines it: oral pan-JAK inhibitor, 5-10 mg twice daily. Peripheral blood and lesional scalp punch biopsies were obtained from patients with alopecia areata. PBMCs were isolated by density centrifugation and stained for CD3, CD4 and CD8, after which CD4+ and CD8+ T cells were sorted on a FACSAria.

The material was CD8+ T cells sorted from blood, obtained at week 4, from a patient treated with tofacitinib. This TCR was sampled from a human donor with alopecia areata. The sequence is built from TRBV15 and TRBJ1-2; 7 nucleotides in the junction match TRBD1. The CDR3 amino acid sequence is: CATSTDRASYGYTF. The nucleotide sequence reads TGTGCCACCAGCACCGACAGGGCCAGCTATGGCTACACCTTC.